Listed below are T cell receptor beta chains from one sample, sequenced in a study of human T cells and chemical hapten exposure. MiXCR, run by TCRdb on the RACE reads, gives a single entry per CDR3 protein. This table holds approximately 400,000 distinct CDR3 sequences, more than 4.5% found once. The material sequenced was whole blood, taken in connection with sensitization to the hapten diphenylcyclopropenone (DPC). The receptors come from a woman between 50 and 59 years old with alopecia areata. Some clones in this sample may be carry-over from other donors' samples. Each CDR3 is given with its conserved first and last residue. The D gene is left open where the match is weak. Where a row states a size, it is once, few, many or the class of an expanded clone; other rows omit it.

j_call	clone_size	d_call	v_call	cdr3_nt	cdr3_aa
TRBJ1-1	many	-	TRBV20-1	TGCAGTGCTAGAAATATGGACAGTAAAACTGAAGCTTTCTTT	CSARNMDSKTEAFF
TRBJ1-2	-	-	TRBV13	TGTGCCAGCAGCTCGCGGGGAGAACCCTATGGCTACACCTTC	CASSSRGEPYGYTF
TRBJ1-2	many	-	TRBV30	TGTGCCTGGAGTGTGGACAGCGTCTATGGCTACACCTTC	CAWSVDSVYGYTF
TRBJ2-3	-	TRBD2	TRBV7-2	TGTGCCAGCAGCTTAGCCGGGACTAGCCCCACAGATACGCAGTATTTT	CASSLAGTSPTDTQYF
TRBJ2-2	-	TRBD1	TRBV6-5	TGTGCCAGCAGTTACTCACTAGGACAGGCGAGACCCGGGGAGCTGTTTTTT	CASSYSLGQARPGELFF
TRBJ2-5	few	-	TRBV28	TGTGCCAGCAGTCCGAGGGACGGCTACCAAGAGACCCAGTACTTC	CASSPRDGYQETQYF
TRBJ1-2	many	-	TRBV20-1	TGCAGTGCTAGAGACCGGGTTATGAACTATGGCTACACCTTC	CSARDRVMNYGYTF
TRBJ1-5	many	TRBD1	TRBV6-2/TRBV6-3	TGTGCCAGCAGTTATCCCGGGACAGGGATCAATCAGCCCCAGCATTTT	CASSYPGTGINQPQHF
TRBJ2-7	many	TRBD2	TRBV12-3/TRBV12-4	TGTGCCAGCAGTGGACTCGAGCGGGAGAGTGGTGGAGAGCAGTACTTC	CASSGLERESGGEQYF
TRBJ2-1	-	TRBD2	TRBV7-9	TGTGCCAGCGAACTAGCGCCTTCCTACAATGAGCAGTTCTTC	CASELAPSYNEQFF
TRBJ1-2	-	-	TRBV20-1	TGCAGTGCTCCGGGGCAAGGCTACACCTTC	CSAPGQGYTF
TRBJ2-2	-	-	TRBV5-1	TGCGCCAGCACTTTGGGGGTATTGGGCACCGGGGAGCTGTTTTTT	CASTLGVLGTGELFF
TRBJ2-1	many	-	TRBV2	TGTGCCAGCAAGGATCGGGGGCAGTTCTTC	CASKDRGQFF
TRBJ1-6	-	-	TRBV2	TGTGCCAGCAGTGAGTTACCCGGGGCATATAATTCACCCCTCCACTTT	CASSELPGAYNSPLHF
TRBJ1-2	few	TRBD1	TRBV4-1	TGCGCCAGCAGCCAGGCCGGGACAGGGGTTACCTATGGCTACACCTTC	CASSQAGTGVTYGYTF
TRBJ2-3	few	TRBD1	TRBV10-3	TGTGCCACTACACAGGGGGCGAAGTCAGATACGCAGTATTTT	CATTQGAKSDTQYF
TRBJ2-7	-	-	TRBV6-6	TGTGCCAGCAGTTACTCCCCCGAGGGGGACGAGCAGTACTTC	CASSYSPEGDEQYF
TRBJ2-7	-	TRBD1	TRBV5-1	TGCGCCAGCAGCGCCGGACAGGGCACCAGCTCCTACGAGCAGTACTTC	CASSAGQGTSSYEQYF
TRBJ2-2	-	TRBD2	TRBV6-5	TGTGCCAGCAGTTACGCGCTAGCGGGAGCCTCCGCGAACACCGGGGAGCTGTTTTTT	CASSYALAGASANTGELFF
TRBJ2-4	-	TRBD2	TRBV29-1	TGCAGCGTTGAATTCGGTGGGGTCCGGGGGGACATTCAGTACTTC	CSVEFGGVRGDIQYF
TRBJ1-5	many	-	TRBV4-3	TGCGCCAGCAGCCAAGATGTAAGGCAGCCCCAGCATTTT	CASSQDVRQPQHF
TRBJ1-1	few	-	TRBV7-6	TGTGCCAGCAGCTTAACAGGGAAAACCATGAACACTGAAGCTTTCTTT	CASSLTGKTMNTEAFF
TRBJ1-1	many	TRBD1	TRBV29-1	TGCAGCGTTCGACACAGGGGAATTGTCGGGATGAACACTGAAGCTTTCTTT	CSVRHRGIVGMNTEAFF
TRBJ2-3	-	-	TRBV9	TGTGCCAGCAGCGTAGCGGACAGCCAAGATACGCAGTATTTC	CASSVADSQDTQYF
TRBJ2-3	-	-	TRBV11-2	TGTGCCAGCAGCTTAGAGGTGGGGGGTCAAGATACGCAGTATTTT	CASSLEVGGQDTQYF
TRBJ1-2	few	-	TRBV20-1	TGCAGTGCTAGGGCCCAGGCACGCGGGAGCTATGGCTACACCTTC	CSARAQARGSYGYTF
TRBJ1-5	-	-	TRBV12-3/TRBV12-4	TGTGCCAGCAGCAAAACAGAGCGCAATCAGCCCCAGCATTTT	CASSKTERNQPQHF
TRBJ1-4	many	TRBD1	TRBV7-6	TGTGCCAGCAGCTTAGCGCGGGCAGGGGGAGGTGAAAAACTGTTTTTT	CASSLARAGGGEKLFF
TRBJ2-2	many	TRBD1	TRBV2	TGTGCCAGCAGTGGTGGACAGGGGCGACGGACCGGGGAGCTGTTTTTT	CASSGGQGRRTGELFF
TRBJ2-5	few	-	TRBV6-2/TRBV6-3	TGTGCCAGCTGGGGAGAGACCCAGTACTTC	CASWGETQYF
TRBJ2-5	-	TRBD1	TRBV6-2/TRBV6-3	TGTGCCAGCAGGACCGGACAGGGACAAGCAGAGACCCAGTACTTC	CASRTGQGQAETQYF
TRBJ2-2	many	TRBD1	TRBV6-5	TGTGCCAGCAGTTACGCACAGGGGGCCGGGGAGCTGTTTTTT	CASSYAQGAGELFF
TRBJ1-1	-	-	TRBV18	TGTGCCAGCTCACCCCTAGTGGGAGGGTACCTAAGGACTGAAGCTTTCTTT	CASSPLVGGYLRTEAFF
TRBJ2-2	few	TRBD1	TRBV12-3/TRBV12-4	TGTGCCAGCAGCCATAGACAGGGGAAGGCCGGGGAGCTGTTTTTT	CASSHRQGKAGELFF
TRBJ2-7	few	TRBD2	TRBV18	TGTGCCAGCTCACCTGGACTAGCGGGAACCAGCTCCTACGAGCAGTACTTC	CASSPGLAGTSSYEQYF
TRBJ1-4	-	-	TRBV20-1	TGCAGTGCTAGAGAGACGGTCGGAAAACTGTTTTTT	CSARETVGKLFF
TRBJ2-1	many	-	TRBV5-1	TGCGCCAGCAGCGATGACTACCTCAATGAGCAGTTCTTC	CASSDDYLNEQFF
TRBJ1-1	many	TRBD1	TRBV12-3/TRBV12-4	TGTGCCAGCAGCCTGGGACAGGCGGCTTCGAACACTGAAGCTTTCTTT	CASSLGQAASNTEAFF
TRBJ2-2	-	TRBD2	TRBV27	TGTGCCAGCAGTTCCAAGACTAGCGGGAGGGCCACCGGGGAGCTGTTTTTT	CASSSKTSGRATGELFF
TRBJ2-5	many	-	TRBV7-9	TGTGCCAGCAGCTCACGGGCAGGGATGGGAGAGACCCAGTACTTC	CASSSRAGMGETQYF
TRBJ2-7	few	-	TRBV27	TGTGCCAGCAGCCCTCAGGGTAGCGTCTACGAGCAGTACTTC	CASSPQGSVYEQYF
TRBJ1-1	many	-	TRBV18	TGTGCCAGCTCAGGGGGACTCATTTCTGGGGCTTTCTTT	CASSGGLISGAFF
TRBJ1-2	many	-	TRBV12-3/TRBV12-4	TGTGCCAGCAGTTTAGGGCAGTACTATGGCTACACCTTC	CASSLGQYYGYTF
TRBJ2-7	few	-	TRBV6-2/TRBV6-3	TGTGCCAGCACCCAGCCCCCCTACGAGCAGTACTTC	CASTQPPYEQYF
TRBJ2-1	few	-	TRBV11-2	TGTGCCAGCAGCTTAGTCGGGAGCATCAACAATGAGCAGTTCTTC	CASSLVGSINNEQFF
TRBJ2-3	-	-	TRBV7-2	TGTGCCAGCAGAAAAGCTGGGGGAAGCACAGATACGCAGTATTTT	CASRKAGGSTDTQYF
TRBJ2-5	few	TRBD2	TRBV6-2/TRBV6-3	TGTGCCAGCAGCTACCCAGGCAAACCGACTAGCGGGGCGGCCAAGGAGACCCAGTACTTC	CASSYPGKPTSGAAKETQYF